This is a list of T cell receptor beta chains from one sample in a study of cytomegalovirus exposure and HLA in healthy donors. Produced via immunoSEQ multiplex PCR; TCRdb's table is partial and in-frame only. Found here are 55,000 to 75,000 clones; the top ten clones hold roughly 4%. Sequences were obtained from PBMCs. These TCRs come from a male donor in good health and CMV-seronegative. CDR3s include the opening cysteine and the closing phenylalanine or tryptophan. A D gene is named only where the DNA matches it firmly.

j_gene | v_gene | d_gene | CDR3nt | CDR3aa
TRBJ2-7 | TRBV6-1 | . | TGTGCCAGCAGTGAAAGAACTGCCTACGAGCAGTACTTC | CASSERTAYEQYF
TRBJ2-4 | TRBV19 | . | TGTGCCAGTAGTATCACACCCGTGATGAACATTCAGTACTTC | CASSITPVMNIQYF
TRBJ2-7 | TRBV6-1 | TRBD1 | TGTGCCAGCAGTGACCCCGGGACAGGGTACTACGAGCAGTACTTC | CASSDPGTGYYEQYF
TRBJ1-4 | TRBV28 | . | TGTGCCAGCAGTGGGGGGGACGACCATAATGAAAAACTGTTTTTT | CASSGGDDHNEKLFF
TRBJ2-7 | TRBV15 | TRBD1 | TGTGCCACCAGCAGCAGGGGGCAAAGCTACGAGCAGTACTTC | CATSSRGQSYEQYF
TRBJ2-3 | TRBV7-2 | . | TGTGCCAGCAGCTCCACTAGCACAGATAAGCAGTATTTT | CASSSTSTDKQYF
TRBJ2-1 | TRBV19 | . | TGTGCCAGTAGTCCAGGTCGGTTTATAAATGAGCAGTTCTTC | CASSPGRFINEQFF
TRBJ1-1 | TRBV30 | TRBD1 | TGTCCCCAACTAGGGACAGGGTTTTATGCTTTCTTT | CPQLGTGFYAFF
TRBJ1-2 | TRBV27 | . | TGTGCCAGCAGTTTGGGCAGGGCCTCTAAAGGCTACACCTTC | CASSLGRASKGYTF
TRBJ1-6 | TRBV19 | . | TGTGCCAGTAGTGCAAACGGGATTTCACCCCTCCACTTT | CASSANGISPLHF
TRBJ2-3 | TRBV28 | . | TGTGCCAGCAGTTTAACGGGACACACGCGCGGAGATACGCAGTATTTT | CASSLTGHTRGDTQYF
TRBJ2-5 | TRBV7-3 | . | TGTGCCAGCAGCCCACAGGGACAAGAGACCCAGTACTTC | CASSPQGQETQYF
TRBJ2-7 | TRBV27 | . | TGTGCCAGCAGTTTACTCCAGGGACACGAGTACGAGCAGTACTTC | CASSLLQGHEYEQYF
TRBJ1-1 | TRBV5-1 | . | TGCGCCAGCAGCTTGCACAGGGCAGGGGCCATGAACACTGAAGCTTTCTTT | CASSLHRAGAMNTEAFF
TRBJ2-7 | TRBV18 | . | TGTGCCAGCTCACTCAGGGGCAGGGACGAGCAGTACTTC | CASSLRGRDEQYF
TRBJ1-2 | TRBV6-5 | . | TGTGCCAGCAGTGATGGGGAGGCGTATGGCTACACCTTC | CASSDGEAYGYTF
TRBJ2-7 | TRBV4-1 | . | TGCGCCAGCAGCCAAGTCGGCCTACGGGGGTACGAGCAGTACTTC | CASSQVGLRGYEQYF
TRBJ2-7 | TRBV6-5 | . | TGTGCCAGCAGTATCACAGGTTTCGCCTACGAGCAGTACTTC | CASSITGFAYEQYF
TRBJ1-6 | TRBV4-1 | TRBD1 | TGCGCCAGCAGGCTACCGGGACAGGGGAGCTCACCCCTCCACTTT | CASRLPGQGSSPLHF
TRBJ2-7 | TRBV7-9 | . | TGTGCCAGCAGCTCGCCGGGGGGCGCGGCCTACGAGCAGTACTTC | CASSSPGGAAYEQYF
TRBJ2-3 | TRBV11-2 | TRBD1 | TGTGCCAGCAGCCCCGGGACAGGACGGAGTACGCAGTATTTT | CASSPGTGRSTQYF
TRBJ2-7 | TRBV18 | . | TGTGCCAGCTCACCACCGACAGGAGGCGAGCAGTACTTC | CASSPPTGGEQYF
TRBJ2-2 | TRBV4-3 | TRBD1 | TGCGCCAGCAGCCCAGCCGGGACAGGGTATACCGGGGAGCTGTTTTTT | CASSPAGTGYTGELFF
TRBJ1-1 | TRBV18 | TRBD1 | TGTGCCAGCTCACCTACCATAGACAGGGCCACGAACACTGAAGCTTTCTTT | CASSPTIDRATNTEAFF
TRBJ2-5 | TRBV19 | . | TGTGCCAGTAGTATTACGCTAGCTAGGACAGAGACCCAGTACTTC | CASSITLARTETQYF
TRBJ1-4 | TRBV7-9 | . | TGTGCCAGCAGCCCCTACCTCTTAGGGGCAACTAATGAAAAACTGTTTTTT | CASSPYLLGATNEKLFF
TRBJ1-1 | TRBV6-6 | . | TGTGCCAGCAATCCCACGACTCGGGGGGCGGAAGCTTTCTTT | CASNPTTRGAEAFF
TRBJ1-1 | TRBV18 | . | TGTGCCAGCTCAGTTACACCAGGGGTGAACACTGAAGCTTTCTTT | CASSVTPGVNTEAFF
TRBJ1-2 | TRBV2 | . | TGTGCCAGCAGTGAAGCACAGACGAACTATGGCTACACCTTC | CASSEAQTNYGYTF
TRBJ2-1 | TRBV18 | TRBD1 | TGTGCCAGCTCACCAGGGACAGGGGGGAATGAGCAGTTCTTC | CASSPGTGGNEQFF
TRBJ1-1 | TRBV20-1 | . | TGCAGTCCTAACAGTCTTGAAGCTTTCTTT | CSPNSLEAFF
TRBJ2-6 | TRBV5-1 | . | TGCGCCAGCAGCTTCCTACAGGGAACCGGGGCCAACGTCCTGACTTTC | CASSFLQGTGANVLTF
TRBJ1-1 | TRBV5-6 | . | TGTGCCAGCAGCTTGTGGGGCCGTGAAGCTTTCTTT | CASSLWGREAFF
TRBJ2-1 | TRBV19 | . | TGTGCCAGTGCGACTAGGTATCGAGGGGAGCAGTTCTTC | CASATRYRGEQFF
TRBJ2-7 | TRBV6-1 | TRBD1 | TGTGCCAGCAGTGAAGCAGGGGGCTGGGACGAGCAGTACTTC | CASSEAGGWDEQYF
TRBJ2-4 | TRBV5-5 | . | TGTGCCAGCAGCTTGGCAGAGGTTGAGGACATTCAGTACTTC | CASSLAEVEDIQYF
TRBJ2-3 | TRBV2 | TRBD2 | TGTGCCAGCAGTGGGACTAGCGGGGGGCGAACAGATACGCAGTATTTT | CASSGTSGGRTDTQYF
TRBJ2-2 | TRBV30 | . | TGTGCCTGGAGTGTAATCGTGAGGTCCGGGGAGCTGTTTTTT | CAWSVIVRSGELFF
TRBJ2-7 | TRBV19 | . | TGTGCCAGTAGTATAGCAGGAGACAGTTACTACGAGCAGTACTTC | CASSIAGDSYYEQYF
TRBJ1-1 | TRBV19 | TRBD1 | TGTGCCAGTAGTTTAGAGACAGGGGTGAACACTGAAGCTTTCTTT | CASSLETGVNTEAFF
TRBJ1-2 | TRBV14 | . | TGTGCCAGCAGCCAACAACAGGGATATGGCTACACCTTC | CASSQQQGYGYTF
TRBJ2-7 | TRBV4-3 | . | TGCGCCAGCAGCCAAGCGACAACCTACGAGCAGTACTTC | CASSQATTYEQYF